This TCR beta chain was identified during a study of cytotoxic CD8 clonotypes in ibrutinib-treated CLL. Study-level background: Sequencing produced an average of about 250,000 productive templates and more than 90,000 productive rearrangements per sample. Findings and limits, study-wide: Under treatment, the uncommon public clonotypes either contracted or remained stable.

To note about this clone: Its antigen remains unidentified.

Deep sequencing aimed at 1 in 200,000 to 1 in 1 million T cells' resolution. This table comes from immunoSEQ multiplex PCR, and its TCRdb copy is limited to in-frame clones, with some not included. The sample has about 140,000 clones; about 80% are singletons. Trimming took 1 base from V and 2 from J, leaving 13 bases between them. Looked up from germline, CDR1 is SGHTA and CDR2 is FQGTGA. The CDR3 is 16 amino acids. The origin of this receptor is a human donor with chronic lymphocytic leukemia. The chain links TRBV7-3 to TRBJ2-3, with D maybe TRBD2 (5 bases). The sequences come from PBMCs, collected after 12 months of ibrutinib treatment. The CDR3 DNA follows: TGTGCCAGCAGCTTAATAGGAGGACTTACCACAGATACGCAGTATTTT. It is translated as CASSLIGGLTTDTQYF.